This TCR beta chain was sequenced during a study of shared clonotypes between healthy human individuals. This clone has only a few counts. Its antigen is unknown. V lost 4 bases and J 0 bases, leaving 13 bases between the germline ends. The CDR3 totals 16 residues. CDR1 is LNHDA, CDR2 SQIVND, per germline (reference sequence). The assay was immunoSEQ multiplex PCR, and TCRdb's table has in-frame clones only and misses some. The sample comprises 950,000 to 1,300,000 clones, around 76% of which are singletons, and 1.4% rests with the top ten. Whole-study results and caveats: In the sorted subsets, rarefaction showed sequencing was incomplete despite large depth. Among several donors, roughly 5% of naive CD4 clonotypes were found in common.

The investigators split CD4+ cells into a CD45RA+ naive subset and a CD45RA-negative memory subset. Input material: memory CD4+ T cells sorted from blood. Described subset: CD45RA-negative fraction. The TCR comes from a man between 18 and 29 years old in good health. V and J are TRBV19 and TRBJ1-3; possible D gene TRBD1, 5 bases. CDR3 DNA: TGTGCCAGTAGTAAGGGACGCCTGAGCTCTGGAAACACCATATATTTT. Its protein product is CASSKGRLSSGNTIYF.